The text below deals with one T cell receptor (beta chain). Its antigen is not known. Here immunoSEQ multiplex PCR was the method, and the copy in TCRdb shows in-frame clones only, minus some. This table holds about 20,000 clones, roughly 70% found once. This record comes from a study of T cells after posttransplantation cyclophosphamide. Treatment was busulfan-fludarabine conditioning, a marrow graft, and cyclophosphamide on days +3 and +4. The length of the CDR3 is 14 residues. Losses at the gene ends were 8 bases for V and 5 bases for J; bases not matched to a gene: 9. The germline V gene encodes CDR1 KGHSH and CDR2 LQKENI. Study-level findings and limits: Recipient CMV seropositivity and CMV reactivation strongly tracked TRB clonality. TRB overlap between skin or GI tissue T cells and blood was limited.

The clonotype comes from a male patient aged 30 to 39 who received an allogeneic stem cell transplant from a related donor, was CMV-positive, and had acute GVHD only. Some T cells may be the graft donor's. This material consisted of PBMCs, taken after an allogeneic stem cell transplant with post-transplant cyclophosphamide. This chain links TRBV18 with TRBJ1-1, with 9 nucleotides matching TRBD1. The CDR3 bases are TGTGCCAGCACCACCGGGACAGGGAATACTGAAGCTTTCTTT. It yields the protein CASTTGTGNTEAFF.